These 10 T cell receptor beta chains were sequenced from one sample in a study of radiotherapy plus CTLA-4 blockade in lung cancer. Clones were sequenced by immunoSEQ multiplex PCR, and TCRdb holds only the in-frame ones, with some missing. This sample yields more than 90,000 clones, of which around 90% are seen a single time; 4.9% belongs to the top ten. The sequencing used peripheral blood, collected from a patient treated with radiotherapy plus ipilimumab. The source of these receptors is a human donor with non-small cell lung cancer that progressed on radiotherapy plus ipilimumab.

The chain carries TRBV2 and TRBJ2-7; 9 bases agree with TRBD2. Looked up from germline, CDR1 is SNHLY and CDR2 is FYNNEI. V shed 5 bases, J shed 3 bases, and the junction held 5 bases outside the gene matches. The CDR3 spans 14 residues. The CDR3 DNA follows: TGTGCCAGCAGTAAGGCTAGCGGGAACTACGAGCAGTACTTC. Translated: CASSKASGNYEQYF.

V is TRBV5-1 and J is TRBJ1-1; no clear D gene. Deletions cut 8 bases from V and 1 base from J, with 12 bases between. The germline V gene has CDR1 SGHRS and CDR2 YFSETQ. The CDR3 consists of 13 residues. For the CDR3, the DNA is TGCGCCAGTTCCGACCGGGGGAACACTGAAGCTTTCTTT. Amino acids: CASSDRGNTEAFF. Using reference TRBV5-1 and TRBJ1-1 for the parts outside the CDR3, the full variable domain is KAGVTQTPRYLIKTRGQQVTLSCSPISGHRSVSWYQQTPGQGLQFLFEYFSETQRNKGNFPGRFSGRQFSNSRSEMNVSTLELGDSALYLCASSDRGNTEAFFGQGTRLTVV.

The rearrangement links TRBV5-1 to TRBJ2-5, with 9 bases lining up with TRBD1. The V gene end was trimmed by 3 bases and the J gene end by 3 bases; junction bases not matched to a gene: 0. The germline gives CDR1 SGHRS, CDR2 YFSETQ. There are 13 residues in the CDR3. The CDR3 nucleotides are TGCGCCAGCAGCTGGACAGGGGAAGAGACCCAGTACTTC. Translation: CASSWTGEETQYF.

The rearrangement joins TRBV18 to TRBJ2-1; the match to TRBD1 covers 9 bases. The V and J ends lost 6 bases and 9 bases, in that order; junction bases with no gene match: 6. Germline CDR1 is KGHSH and CDR2 is LQKENI. The CDR3 runs 13 residues. CDR3 protein: CASSKGQGGEQFF. In DNA form, the CDR3 reads TGTGCCAGCTCGAAGGGACAGGGAGGTGAGCAGTTCTTC.

V usage is TRBV7-8 and J usage is TRBJ2-2, with D hard to call. The V gene lost 1 base and the J gene lost 4 bases, with 7 bases spanning the gap. The CDR3 is 14 residues long. CDR1 is SGHVS, CDR2 FQNEAQ, per germline. CDR3 protein: CASSLGPSTGELFF. As DNA, the CDR3 is TGTGCCAGCAGCTTAGGCCCTAGCACCGGGGAGCTGTTTTTT.

This rearrangement joins TRBV6-1 to TRBJ2-7; 10 positions match TRBD1. J was trimmed by 5 bases and V by 5 bases; bases with no gene match: 3. This CDR3 comprises 13 residues. Germline lookup yields CDR1 MNHNS and CDR2 SASEGT. The CDR3 sequence is CASSRDRGDEQYF. DNA of the CDR3: TGTGCCAGCAGTCGGGACAGGGGTGACGAGCAGTACTTC.

This chain uses TRBV6-1 with TRBJ1-5; D is unclear. The germline V and J ends were trimmed by 11 bases and 2 bases, with 7 bases remaining between them. CDR1 is MNHNS, CDR2 SASEGT, per germline. This CDR3 has 11 residues. The CDR3 protein is CAADGNQPQHF. CDR3 DNA sequence: TGTGCCGCCGACGGCAATCAGCCCCAGCATTTT.

The rearrangement links TRBV28 to TRBJ1-3; D is uncertain. The CDR3 consists of 14 residues. The V end lost 6 bases, the J end lost 4 bases, and 13 bases lay between the germline ends. CDR1 and CDR2 (germline): MDHEN, SYDVKM. The CDR3 nucleotides are TGTGCCAGCAGCGAGCGGGGAGCGGGAAACACCATATATTTT. Its translation is CASSERGAGNTIYF.

This chain connects TRBV5-1 to TRBJ2-3; a possible D gene is TRBD1 (6 bases). Germline lookup yields CDR1 SGHRS and CDR2 YFSETQ. V was shortened by 4 bases and J by 2 bases, with 11 bases between the two germline ends. This CDR3 has 14 residues. The CDR3: CASSRTATTDTQYF. The CDR3, as DNA: TGCGCCAGCAGCAGGACAGCGACCACAGATACGCAGTATTTT.

The chain joins TRBV29-1 to TRBJ2-1; maybe TRBD2 (5 bases). Trimming shortened V by 5 bases and J by 4 bases, and 12 bases separated the two germline ends. From germline, CDR1 is SQVTM and CDR2 ANQGSEA. The CDR3 spans 13 residues. The CDR3 sequence: CSVSQRQYNEQFF. The CDR3 nucleotides are TGCAGCGTTTCTCAGCGGCAGTACAATGAGCAGTTCTTC.